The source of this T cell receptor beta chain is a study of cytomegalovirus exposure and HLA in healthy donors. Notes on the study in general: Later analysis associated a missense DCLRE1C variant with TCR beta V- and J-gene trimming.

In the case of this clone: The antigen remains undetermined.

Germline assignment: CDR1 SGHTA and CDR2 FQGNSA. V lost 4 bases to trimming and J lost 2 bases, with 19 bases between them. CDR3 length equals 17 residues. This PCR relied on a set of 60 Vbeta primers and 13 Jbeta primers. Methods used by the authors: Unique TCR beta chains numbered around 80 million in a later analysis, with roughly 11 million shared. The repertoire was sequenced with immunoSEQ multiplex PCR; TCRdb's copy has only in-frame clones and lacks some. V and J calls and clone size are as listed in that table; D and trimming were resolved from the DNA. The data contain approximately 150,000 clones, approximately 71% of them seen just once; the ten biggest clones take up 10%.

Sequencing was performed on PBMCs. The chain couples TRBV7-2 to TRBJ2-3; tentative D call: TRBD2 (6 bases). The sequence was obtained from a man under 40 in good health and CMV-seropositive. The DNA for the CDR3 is TGTGCCAGCAGCTCGAGGAGGGACTCACCCTTCACAGATACGCAGTATTTT. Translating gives CASSSRRDSPFTDTQYF.